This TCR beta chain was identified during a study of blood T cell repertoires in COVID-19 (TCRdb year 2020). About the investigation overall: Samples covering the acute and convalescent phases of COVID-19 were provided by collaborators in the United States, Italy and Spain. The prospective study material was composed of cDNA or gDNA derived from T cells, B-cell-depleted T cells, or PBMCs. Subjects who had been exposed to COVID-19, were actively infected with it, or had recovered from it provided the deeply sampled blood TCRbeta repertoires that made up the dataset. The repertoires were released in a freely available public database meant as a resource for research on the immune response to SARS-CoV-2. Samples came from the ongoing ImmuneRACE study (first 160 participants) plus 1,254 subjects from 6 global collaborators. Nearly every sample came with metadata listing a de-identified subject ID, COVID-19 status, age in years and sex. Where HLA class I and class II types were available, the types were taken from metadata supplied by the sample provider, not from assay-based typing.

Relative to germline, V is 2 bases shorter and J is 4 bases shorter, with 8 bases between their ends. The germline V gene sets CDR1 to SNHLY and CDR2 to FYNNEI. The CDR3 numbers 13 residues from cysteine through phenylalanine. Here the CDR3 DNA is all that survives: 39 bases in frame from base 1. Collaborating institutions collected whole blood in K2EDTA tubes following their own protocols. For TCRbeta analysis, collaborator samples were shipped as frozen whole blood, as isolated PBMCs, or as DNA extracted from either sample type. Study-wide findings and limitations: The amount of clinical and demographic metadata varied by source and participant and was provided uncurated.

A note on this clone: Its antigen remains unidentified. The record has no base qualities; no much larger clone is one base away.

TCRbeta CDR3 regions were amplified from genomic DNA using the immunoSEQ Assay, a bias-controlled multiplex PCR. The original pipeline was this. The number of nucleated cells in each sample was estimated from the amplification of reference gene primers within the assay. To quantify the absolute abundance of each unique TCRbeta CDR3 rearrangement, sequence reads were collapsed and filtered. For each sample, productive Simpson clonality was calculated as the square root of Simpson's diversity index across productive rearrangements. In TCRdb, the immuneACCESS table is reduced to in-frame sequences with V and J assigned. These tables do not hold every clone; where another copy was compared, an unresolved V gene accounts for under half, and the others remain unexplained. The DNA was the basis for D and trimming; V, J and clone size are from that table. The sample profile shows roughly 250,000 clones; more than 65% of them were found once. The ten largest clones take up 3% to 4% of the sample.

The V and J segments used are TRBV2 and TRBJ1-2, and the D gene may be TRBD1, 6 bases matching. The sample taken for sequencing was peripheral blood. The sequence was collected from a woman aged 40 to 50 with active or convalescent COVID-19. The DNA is TGTGCCAGCAGTGAACGGGGGGCCTATGGCTACACCTTC. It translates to CASSERGAYGYTF.